The T cell receptor (beta chain) described here comes from a study of blood T cell repertoires in COVID-19. CDR1 LNHNV and CDR2 YYDKDF come from the germline V gene (reference sequence). CDR3 length equals 14 residues. The assay was immunoSEQ multiplex PCR, and TCRdb's table has in-frame clones only and misses some. In the table there are approximately 450,000 clones, 87% of which are singletons. Regarding this clone: Sequence at one end of the junction differs from germline and may be a read error.

This chain connects TRBV15 to TRBJ2-7; TRBD1 agrees at 8 bases. This TCR was sampled from a young woman with acute COVID-19. The sequencing input was PBMCs or T cells enriched from blood (not recorded which). CDR3 in amino acids: CATSMDRASYEQYF. Here the CDR3 DNA reads TGTGCCACTAGCATGGACAGGGCATCCTACGAGCAGTACTTC.